The rows below give T cell receptor beta chains drawn from one sample of a study of cytomegalovirus exposure and HLA in healthy donors. Clones were sequenced by immunoSEQ multiplex PCR, and TCRdb holds only the in-frame ones, with some missing. In the table there are 100,000 to 150,000 clones, roughly 78% of which are singletons. Sequencing used PBMCs. The receptors come from a middle-aged woman in good health and CMV-seronegative. The CDR3 runs from the conserved cysteine through the conserved F or W. A D gene is named only where the DNA matches it firmly. Clone size is given for some rows only: seen once, a few or many times, or a class if the clone is expanded.

TRBD2	once	TRBV5-3	TRBJ2-3	TGTGCCAGAAGCTTCGTGACTAGCGAGAGGGCCGGTACGCAGTATTTT	CARSFVTSERAGTQYF
-	-	TRBV27	TRBJ1-1	TGTGCCAGCAGCAGATACTCGGGAGCGCTAGCTGAAGCTTTCTTT	CASSRYSGALAEAFF
-	-	TRBV5-1	TRBJ2-7	TGCGCCAGCAGCTTCTACACAGGACCATACGAGCAGTACTTC	CASSFYTGPYEQYF
TRBD1	-	TRBV28	TRBJ2-7	TGTGCCAGCAGCACCGGGACAGCCTATTACGAGCAGTACTTC	CASSTGTAYYEQYF
-	-	TRBV4-1	TRBJ1-2	TGCGCCAGCAGCTACGGGGAGGGAGACTATGGCTACACCTTC	CASSYGEGDYGYTF
-	-	TRBV18	TRBJ1-2	TGTGCCAGCTCACCAACGGCCCTCGGGGCAGGGGATGGCTACACCTTC	CASSPTALGAGDGYTF
TRBD2	few	TRBV9	TRBJ2-1	TGTGCCAGCAGCGTAGCGGCTAGCGGGAGTAATGAGCAGTTCTTC	CASSVAASGSNEQFF
TRBD2	-	TRBV5-5	TRBJ2-1	TGTGCCAGCAGCTGGCGTGGGAGGGACTTTCTTTACAATGAGCAGTTCTTC	CASSWRGRDFLYNEQFF
TRBD1	few	TRBV5-1	TRBJ2-7	TGCGCCAGCAGACCGGGACAGGGCTACGAGCAGTACTTC	CASRPGQGYEQYF
TRBD2	-	TRBV28	TRBJ2-7	TGTGCCAGCAGCAGCGACCTAGCGGGTGGGTACGAGCAGTACTTC	CASSSDLAGGYEQYF
TRBD2	-	TRBV27	TRBJ2-1	TGTGCCACCTCTTCCCTCTCAGCGGGACTATCACAGTTCTTC	CATSSLSAGLSQFF
TRBD1	-	TRBV25-1	TRBJ1-4	TGTGCCAGCAGGGACTCCGGGACAGGGGACGAAAAACTGTTTTTT	CASRDSGTGDEKLFF
-	-	TRBV7-3	TRBJ1-3	TGTGCCAGCAGCCGCGGGGACCTGCACTCTGGAAACACCATATATTTT	CASSRGDLHSGNTIYF
-	-	TRBV28	TRBJ1-4	TGTGCCAGCAGTTCGGTCGTGGTGGCTAATGAAAAACTGTTTTTT	CASSSVVVANEKLFF
-	-	TRBV7-2	TRBJ2-7	TGTGCCAGCAGCTTAACTGGTAGCTCCTACGAGCAGTACTTC	CASSLTGSSYEQYF
TRBD1	-	TRBV7-9	TRBJ2-5	TGTTCCAGCACCCCGGGGGCAGGGGGCCCCGAGACCCAGTACTTC	CSSTPGAGGPETQYF
-	-	TRBV7-9	TRBJ1-5	TGTTCCAGCAGCCAGGGTGAACAGCCCCAGCATTTT	CSSSQGEQPQHF